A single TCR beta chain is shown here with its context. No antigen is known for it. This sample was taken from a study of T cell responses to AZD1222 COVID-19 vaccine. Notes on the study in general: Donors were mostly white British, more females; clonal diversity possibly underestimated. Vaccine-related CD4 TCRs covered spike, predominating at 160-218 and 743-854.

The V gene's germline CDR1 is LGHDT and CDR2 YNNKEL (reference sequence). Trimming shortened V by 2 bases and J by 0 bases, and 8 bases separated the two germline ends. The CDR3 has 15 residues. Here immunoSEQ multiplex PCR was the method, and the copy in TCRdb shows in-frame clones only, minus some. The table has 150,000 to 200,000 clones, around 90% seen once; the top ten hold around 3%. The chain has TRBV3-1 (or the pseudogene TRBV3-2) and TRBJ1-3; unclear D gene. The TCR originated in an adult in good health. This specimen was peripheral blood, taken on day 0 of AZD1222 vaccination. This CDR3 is CASSQMFSSGNTIYF. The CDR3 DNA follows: TGTGCCAGCAGCCAAATGTTCAGCTCTGGAAACACCATATATTTT.